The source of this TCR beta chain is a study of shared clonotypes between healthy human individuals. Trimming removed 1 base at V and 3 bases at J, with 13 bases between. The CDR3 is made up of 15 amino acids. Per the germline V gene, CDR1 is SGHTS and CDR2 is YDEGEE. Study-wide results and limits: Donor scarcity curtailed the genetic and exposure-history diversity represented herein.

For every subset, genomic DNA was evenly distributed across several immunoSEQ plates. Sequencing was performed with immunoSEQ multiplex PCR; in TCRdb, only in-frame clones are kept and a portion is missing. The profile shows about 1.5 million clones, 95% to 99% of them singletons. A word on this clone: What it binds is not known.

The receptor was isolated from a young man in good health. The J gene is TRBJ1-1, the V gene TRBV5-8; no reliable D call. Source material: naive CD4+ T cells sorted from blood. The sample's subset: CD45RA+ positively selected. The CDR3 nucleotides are TGTGCCAGCAGCTTGCGGTTACTACGGGACACTGAAGCTTTCTTT. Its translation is CASSLRLLRDTEAFF. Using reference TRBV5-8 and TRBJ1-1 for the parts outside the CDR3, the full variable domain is EAGVTQSPTHLIKTRGQQATLRCSPISGHTSVYWYQQALGLGLQFLLWYDEGEERNRGNFPPRFSGRQFPNYSSELNVNALELEDSALYLCASSLRLLRDTEAFFGQGTRLTVV.